This TCR beta chain was captured by sequencing in a study of blood T cells in healthy people across ages. Broader study findings: Both higher diversity and more naive CD4+ cells marked long-lived donors when set against aged donors.

This clonotype was detected ten times or more. The antigen is unknown. Primers used in a second PCR of about 7 to 12 cycles were a sample-barcoded 5' primer and a J-beta primer mix. MiXCR, run by TCRdb on the 5' RACE reads, gives a single entry per CDR3 protein. The profile covers approximately 900,000 distinct CDR3 sequences, with 29% appearing a single time and roughly 10% taken by the ten largest. The sample also formed part of further work on T cells of mothers and their children.

This clonotype originated in a woman in her 40s in good health. Sequenced sample: blood.

The CDR3 spells CASRSGVTGANVLTF. CDR3 nucleotides: TGTGCCAGCAGATCAGGGGTCACTGGGGCCAACGTCCTGACTTTC. The rearrangement joins TRBV3-1 to TRBJ2-6, with D possibly being TRBD1 (6 bases). Germline-derived CDR1 and CDR2 are LGHDT and YNNKEL (reference sequence). CDR3 length equals 15 residues. Trimming shortened V by 6 bases and J by 2 bases, and 11 bases separated the two germline ends.